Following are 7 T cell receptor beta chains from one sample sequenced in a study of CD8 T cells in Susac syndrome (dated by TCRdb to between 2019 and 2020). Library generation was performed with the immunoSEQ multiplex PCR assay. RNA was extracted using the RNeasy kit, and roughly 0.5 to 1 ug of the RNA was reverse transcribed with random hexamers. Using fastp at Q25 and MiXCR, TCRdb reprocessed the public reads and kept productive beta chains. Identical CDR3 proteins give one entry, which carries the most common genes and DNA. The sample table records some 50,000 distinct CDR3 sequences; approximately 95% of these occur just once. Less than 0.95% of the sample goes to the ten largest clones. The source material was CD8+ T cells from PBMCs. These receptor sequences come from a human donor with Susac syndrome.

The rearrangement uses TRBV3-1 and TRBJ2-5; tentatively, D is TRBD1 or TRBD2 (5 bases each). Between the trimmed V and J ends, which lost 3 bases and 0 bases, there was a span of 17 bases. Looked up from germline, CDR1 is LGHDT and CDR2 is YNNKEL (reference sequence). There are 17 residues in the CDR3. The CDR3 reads CASSQGPGPSYQETQYF. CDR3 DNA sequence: TGTGCCAGCAGCCAGGGACCGGGACCATCGTACCAAGAGACCCAGTACTTC.

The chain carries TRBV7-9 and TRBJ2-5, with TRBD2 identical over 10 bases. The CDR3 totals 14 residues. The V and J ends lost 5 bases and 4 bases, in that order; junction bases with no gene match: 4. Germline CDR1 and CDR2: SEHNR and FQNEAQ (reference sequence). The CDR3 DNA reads TGTGCCAGCAGCCTGGGGACTAGCGTAGAGACCCAGTACTTC. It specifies CASSLGTSVETQYF.

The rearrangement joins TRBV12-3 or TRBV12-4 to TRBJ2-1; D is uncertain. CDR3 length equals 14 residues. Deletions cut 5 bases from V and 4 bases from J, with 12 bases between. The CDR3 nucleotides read TGTGCCAGCAGTCCCCTCTCGACTTACAATGAGCAGTTCTTC. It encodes CASSPLSTYNEQFF.

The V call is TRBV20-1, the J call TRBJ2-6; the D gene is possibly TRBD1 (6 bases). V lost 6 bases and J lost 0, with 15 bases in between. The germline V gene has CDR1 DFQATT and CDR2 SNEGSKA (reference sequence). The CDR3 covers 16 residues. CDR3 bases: TGCAGTGCCCGACAGGTTACATCCTCTGGGGCCAACGTCCTGACTTTC. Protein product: CSARQVTSSGANVLTF.

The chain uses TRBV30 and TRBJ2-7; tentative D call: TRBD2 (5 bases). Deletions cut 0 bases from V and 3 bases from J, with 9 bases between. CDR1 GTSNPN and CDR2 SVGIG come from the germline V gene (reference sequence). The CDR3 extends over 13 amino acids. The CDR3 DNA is TGTGCCTGGAGTGTAGCGGCAGACTACGAGCAGTACTTC. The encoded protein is CAWSVAADYEQYF.

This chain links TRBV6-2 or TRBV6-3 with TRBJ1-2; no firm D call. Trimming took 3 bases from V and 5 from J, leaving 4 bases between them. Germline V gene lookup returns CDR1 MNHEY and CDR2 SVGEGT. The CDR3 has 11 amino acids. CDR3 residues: CASSYSYGYTF. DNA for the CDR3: TGTGCCAGCAGTTATTCGTATGGCTACACCTTC.

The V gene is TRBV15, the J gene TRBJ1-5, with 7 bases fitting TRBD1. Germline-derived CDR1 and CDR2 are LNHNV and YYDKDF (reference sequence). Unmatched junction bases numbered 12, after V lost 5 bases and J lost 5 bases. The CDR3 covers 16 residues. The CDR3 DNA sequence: TGTGCCACCAGCGAGGCCCCCGACAGGGCGTATCAGCCCCAGCATTTT. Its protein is CATSEAPDRAYQPQHF.